These 15 T cell receptor beta chains were all obtained from the same sample, sequenced in a study of PD-1 blockade in classical Hodgkin lymphoma. Each of the patients experienced relapse following autologous stem cell transplantation, and their brentuximab vedotin exposure differed. TCRdb's copy holds only in-frame clones and misses some; the assay was immunoSEQ multiplex PCR. The table shows 35,000 to 55,000 clones, with around three quarters occurring only once. Sequences were derived from peripheral blood mononuclear cells (PBMCs), sampled before the second cycle of nivolumab. These receptors came from a human donor with classical Hodgkin lymphoma.

The genes are TRBV7-9 and TRBJ2-1; D gene unclear. This CDR3 comprises 12 residues. Trimming shortened V by 5 bases and J by 3 bases, and 5 bases separated the two germline ends. Germline V CDR1 and CDR2: SEHNR, FQNEAQ (reference sequence). The DNA of the CDR3 is TGTGCCAGCAGCCTAAACTACAATGAGCAGTTCTTC. It yields the protein CASSLNYNEQFF.

Here the CDR3 reads CASSFGGPQYF. Written as DNA, the CDR3 is TGTGCCAGCAGCTTCGGGGGTCCGCAGTATTTT. This sequence joins TRBV11-1 and TRBJ2-3, with D perhaps matching TRBD2 (6 bases). Trimming left V 3 bases short and J 10 bases short, with 8 bases between. This CDR3 region has 11 residues. Per the germline V gene, CDR1 is SGHAT and CDR2 is FQDESV (reference sequence).

The V and J genes are TRBV29-1 and TRBJ1-2, with 8 bases aligning to TRBD1. V lost 7 bases, J lost 5 bases, and 15 bases stayed unmatched. Germline V gene lookup returns CDR1 SQVTM and CDR2 ANQGSEA. The CDR3 covers 15 residues. As DNA, the CDR3 is TGCAGCGCCAAAACCGAGCCACAGGGGGGATATGGCTACACCTTC. Amino acids: CSAKTEPQGGYGYTF.

This clone was seen once. This chain uses TRBV7-9 with TRBJ1-2; D is perhaps TRBD1 (5 bases). CDR1 is SEHNR and CDR2 is FQNEAQ in the germline V gene (reference sequence). This CDR3 is built from 14 residues. V lost 3 bases and J lost 4, with 12 bases in between. The chain's CDR3 is CASSFPRGIYGYTF. The CDR3 coding sequence is TGTGCCAGCAGCTTCCCTCGGGGGATCTATGGCTACACCTTC.

The chain has TRBV7-3 and TRBJ1-1; no firm D call. The CDR3 contains 13 residues. Trimming took 3 bases from V and 1 from J, leaving 6 bases between them. Per germline, CDR1 SGHTA and CDR2 FQGTGA. CDR3 sequence reads: CASSLWENTEAFF. In DNA form, the CDR3 reads TGTGCCAGCAGCTTGTGGGAGAACACTGAAGCTTTCTTT.

The rearrangement uses TRBV11-2 and TRBJ1-5; D call uncertain. The CDR3 contains 14 residues. Germline V gives CDR1 SGHAT, CDR2 FQNNGV. V dropped 0 bases and J dropped 7 bases, with 10 bases sitting between them. The CDR3 is CASSLEFGLQPQHF. The DNA for the CDR3 is TGTGCCAGCAGCTTAGAATTTGGGCTACAGCCCCAGCATTTT.

This chain joins TRBV27 and TRBJ1-2; no clear D gene. V was shortened by 2 bases and J by 6 bases, with 10 bases between the two germline ends. The CDR3 has 13 residues. CDR1 MNHEY and CDR2 SMNVEV come from the germline V gene (reference sequence). DNA of the CDR3: TGTGCCAGCAGTTTACAGGTCGGAGATGGCTACACCTTC. It specifies CASSLQVGDGYTF.

This sequence joins TRBV6-5 and TRBJ2-6; D unclear. CDR3 size: 16 residues. CDR1 is MNHEY and CDR2 is SVGAGI in the germline V gene. V lost 2 bases to trimming and J lost 0 bases, with 8 bases between them. CDR3 amino acids: CASSYSPYSGANVLTF. As DNA, the CDR3 is TGTGCCAGCAGTTACAGCCCGTACTCTGGGGCCAACGTCCTGACTTTC.

The chain couples TRBV12-2 to TRBJ2-7. TRBV12-2 counts as a pseudogene. CDR3 size: 14 residues. The CDR3: CASRLDHPTYEQYF. The CDR3 DNA follows: TGTGCAAGTCGCTTAGACCACCCCACCTACGAGCAGTACTTC.

The chain has TRBV9 and TRBJ2-7; 7 bases are a match to TRBD2. TRBJ2-5 matches the DNA end more closely, so the J call is doubtful. The CDR3 has 14 amino acids. Looked up from germline, CDR1 is SGDLS and CDR2 is YYNGEE. The CDR3 spells CASSPWGGRETQYF. DNA of the CDR3: TGTGCCAGCAGCCCCTGGGGGGGAAGAGAGACCCAGTACTTC.

This chain links TRBV2 with TRBJ2-7, with D possibly called TRBD1 or TRBD2 (5 bases each). V was shortened by 1 base and J by 6 bases, with 10 bases between the two germline ends. Germline V gives CDR1 SNHLY, CDR2 FYNNEI. This CDR3 is 13 amino acids long. CDR3 in DNA: TGTGCCAGCAGTGAAGGGGGGAATCGCGAGCAGTACTTC. Protein sequence: CASSEGGNREQYF. Together with reference TRBV2 and TRBJ2-7, the CDR3 gives the full variable domain: EPEVTQTPSHQVTQMGQEVILRCVPISNHLYFYWYRQILGQKVEFLVSFYNNEISEKSEIFDDQFSVERPDGSNFTLKIRSTKLEDSAMYFCASSEGGNREQYFGPGTRLTVT.

The chain is built from TRBV6-6 and TRBJ2-7, with a tentative D call TRBD2 (6 bases). The CDR3 runs to 15 residues. V was trimmed by 6 bases and J by 6 bases, leaving 21 bases between them. Per the germline V gene, CDR1 is MNHNY and CDR2 is SVGAGI (reference sequence). CDR3 DNA sequence: TGTGCCAGCAGCACCAGCCGAGGGACTGCGGCCGAGCAGTACTTC. It yields the protein CASSTSRGTAAEQYF.

A few counts support this clone. This chain joins TRBV27 and TRBJ1-5; 7 bases line up with TRBD1. The CDR3 covers 12 residues. In germline, CDR1 is MNHEY, CDR2 SMNVEV (reference sequence). V lost 6 bases, J lost 7 bases, and 3 bases stayed unmatched. CDR3 nucleotide sequence: TGTGCCAGCAGCCAGGGGGACCAGCCCCAGCATTTT. This gives the protein CASSQGDQPQHF.

The chain carries TRBV7-9 and TRBJ2-1, with D possibly being TRBD1 (6 bases). Germline CDR1 SEHNR, CDR2 FQNEAQ (reference sequence). Trimming took off 5 bases at V and 4 bases at J, with 21 bases between the two ends. CDR3 size: 17 residues. The CDR3 loop is CASSNTGSGTAYNEQFF. The CDR3 bases are TGTGCCAGCAGCAATACAGGGTCGGGAACGGCATACAATGAGCAGTTCTTC.

The sample holds a few counts of this clone. This chain uses TRBV21-1 with TRBJ1-6; the D call of TRBD1 is as the table states it, not checked on the DNA. TRBV21-1 is a documented pseudogene. CDR3 length equals 17 residues. The CDR3 reads CASNRKGARTFHSPLHF. CDR3 bases: TGTGCCAGCAACAGAAAGGGGGCGAGGACATTCCATTCACCCCTCCACTTT.